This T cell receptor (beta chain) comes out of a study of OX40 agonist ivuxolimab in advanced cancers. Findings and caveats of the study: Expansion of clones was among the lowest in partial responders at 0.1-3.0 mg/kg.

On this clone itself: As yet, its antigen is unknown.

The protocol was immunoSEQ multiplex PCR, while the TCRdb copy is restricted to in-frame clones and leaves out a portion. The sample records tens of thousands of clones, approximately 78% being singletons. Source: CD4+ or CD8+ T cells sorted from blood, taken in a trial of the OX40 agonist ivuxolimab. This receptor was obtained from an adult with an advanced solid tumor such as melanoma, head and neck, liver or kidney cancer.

The CDR3 bases are TGTGCCAGCAGTGCGAACCCGAATTTCTACAATGAGCAGTTCTTC. Translation gives CASSANPNFYNEQFF. The chain links TRBV2 to TRBJ2-1; D remains ambiguous. The CDR3 is 15 residues long. The germline V gene has CDR1 SNHLY and CDR2 FYNNEI. Trimming left V 4 bases short and J 3 bases short, with 13 bases between. Drawing the rest from reference TRBV2 and TRBJ2-1, the complete variable domain is EPEVTQTPSHQVTQMGQEVILRCVPISNHLYFYWYRQILGQKVEFLVSFYNNEISEKSEIFDDQFSVERPDGSNFTLKIRSTKLEDSAMYFCASSANPNFYNEQFFGPGTRLTVL.